This T cell receptor beta chain comes out of a study of blood T cell repertoires in COVID-19. As for the study in general: Whether acute or convalescent, the COVID-19 samples came from the United States, Italy and Spain. PBMCs, B-cell-depleted T cells, or T cells provided the cDNA or gDNA that made up the material.

In the source study's methods: Counts of nucleated cells, estimated from reference gene primer amplification, were obtained. The table came from immunoSEQ multiplex PCR; TCRdb's copy has only in-frame clones and leaves some out. V and J calls plus clone size are reproduced from that table; the DNA served to infer D and trimming. Among about 190,000 clones listed, more than 70% were seen once. The ends were cut back, 4 bases at V and 7 bases at J, with 11 bases in the middle. The CDR3 sequence is 12 residues long. Sequencing was done on a sample of peripheral blood. The sequence was collected from a middle-aged woman who had recovered from COVID-19. The chain combines TRBV12-3 or TRBV12-4 with TRBJ2-7, with unresolved D. CDR3 amino acids: CASSYSSSEQYF. The CDR3 DNA follows: TGTGCCAGCAGTTACTCTTCTTCGGAGCAGTACTTC.